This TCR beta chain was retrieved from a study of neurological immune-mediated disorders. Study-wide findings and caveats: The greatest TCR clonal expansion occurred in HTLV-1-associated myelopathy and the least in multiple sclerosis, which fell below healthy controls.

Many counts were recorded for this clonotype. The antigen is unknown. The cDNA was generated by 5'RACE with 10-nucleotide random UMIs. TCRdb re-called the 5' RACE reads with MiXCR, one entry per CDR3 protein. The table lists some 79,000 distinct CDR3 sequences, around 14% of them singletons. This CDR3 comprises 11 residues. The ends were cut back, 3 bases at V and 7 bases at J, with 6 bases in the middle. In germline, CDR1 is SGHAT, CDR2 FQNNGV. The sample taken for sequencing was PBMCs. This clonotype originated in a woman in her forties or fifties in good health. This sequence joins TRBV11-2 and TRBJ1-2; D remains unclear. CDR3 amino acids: CASSFRGGYTF. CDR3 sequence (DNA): TGTGCCAGCAGCTTCCGGGGTGGCTACACCTTC.